Listed here is a single T cell receptor (beta chain). Its matching antigen is unknown. The data were obtained in a study of CD8 T cells in Susac syndrome. Whole-study findings and limits: TCR sequencing and HLA analysis covered a relatively small number of individuals.

Random hexamers were used to reverse transcribe the RNA input (roughly 0.5 to 1 ug). A multiplex approach, immunoSEQ multiplex PCR, amplified TCR beta CDR3 across 54 Vbeta and 13 Jbeta. MiXCR, run by TCRdb on the immunoSEQ multiplex PCR reads, gives a single entry per CDR3 protein. This table has some 130,000 distinct CDR3 sequences, about 94% appearing once. The CDR3 consists of 16 residues. V was pared by 0 bases and J by 7 bases, with 6 bases of the junction left unmatched. Germline CDR1 is LGHNA and CDR2 is YSLEER. The chain links TRBV4-3 to TRBJ1-5, with 10 nucleotides matching TRBD1. The sample consisted of CD4+ T cells from PBMCs. The clonotype was recovered from a human donor with multiple sclerosis. CDR3 in amino acids: CASSQERDRGRQPQHF. Here the CDR3 DNA reads TGCGCCAGCAGCCAAGAACGGGACAGGGGCCGACAGCCCCAGCATTTT.